This TCR beta chain was observed in a study of T cell responses to AZD1222 COVID-19 vaccine. Whole-study findings and limits: Of spike-specific TCRs, nearly half reportedly target regions left unmutated in variants. Seropositive status at baseline applied to only five to seven AZD1222 recipients. Dominant at 160-218 and 743-854, vaccine-associated CD4 TCRs also spanned spike. Donors in the cohort were predominantly white British and more often female, and clonal diversity was possibly underestimated.

J gave up 2 bases and V 4 bases, and 8 bases lay outside the gene matches. Germline-derived CDR1 and CDR2 are LGHDT and YNNKEL (reference sequence). The CDR3 spans 15 residues. Sequenced by immunoSEQ multiplex PCR; TCRdb stores in-frame clones only, minus some. This sample has roughly 160,000 clones, with roughly 92% found just once. A note on this clone: As yet, its antigen is unknown.

The receptor comes from an adult in good health. Sequenced material: peripheral blood, taken on day 0 of AZD1222 vaccination. This chain links TRBV3-1 (or the pseudogene TRBV3-2) with TRBJ2-7; the match to TRBD1 covers 7 bases. CDR3 region: CASSLSPQGAYEQYF. The CDR3, as DNA: TGTGCCAGCAGCCTTTCTCCCCAGGGGGCCTACGAGCAGTACTTC.